The 30 T cell receptor beta chains reported below all come from one sample, sequenced in a study of T cells in localized non-small cell lung cancer. TCRdb keeps only in-frame clones here, not all; method: immunoSEQ multiplex PCR. The sample carries about 3,400 clones, about 22% recorded once. The specimen was lung tumor tissue, collected before any cancer treatment. The source is a man aged 18 to 49 with stage II lung adenocarcinoma.

This chain uses TRBV6-1 with TRBJ1-6, with D uncertain. V was cut by 1 base and J by 13 bases, with 14 bases left in between. The length of the CDR3 is 14 residues. Germline V gives CDR1 MNHNS, CDR2 SASEGT. This CDR3 is CASSEGGLSTPLHF. The CDR3 nucleotides are TGTGCCAGCAGTGAAGGCGGCCTCTCCACCCCCCTCCACTTT.

This clone is medium-sized within its sample. The chain has TRBV28 and TRBJ1-5, with 7 bases identical to TRBD1. This CDR3 spans 17 amino acids. V was clipped by 6 bases and J by 4 bases; unmatched bases: 15. The germline V gene encodes CDR1 MDHEN and CDR2 SYDVKM. CDR3: CASSRKTGSSGNQPQHF. DNA for the CDR3: TGTGCCAGCAGCCGTAAGACAGGGAGCTCGGGAAATCAGCCCCAGCATTTT.

The chain joins TRBV6-8 to TRBJ1-6; D perhaps matches TRBD1 (5 bases). The length of the CDR3 is 14 residues. Deletions cut 2 bases from V and 10 bases from J, with 12 bases between. Germline assignment: CDR1 MNHGY and CDR2 SAAAGT. The chain's CDR3 is CASSYGAPGSPLHF. CDR3 bases: TGTGCCAGCAGTTACGGTGCCCCAGGGTCACCCCTCCACTTT.

This sequence joins TRBV6-8 and TRBJ2-1; TRBD2 matches at 8 bases. J was trimmed by 4 bases and V by 0 bases; bases with no gene match: 8. This CDR3 spans 17 amino acids. CDR1 is MNHGY, CDR2 SAAAGT, per germline. CDR3 protein: CASSYSAPGGVYNEQFF. CDR3 coding DNA: TGTGCCAGCAGTTACTCGGCCCCCGGGGGGGTTTACAATGAGCAGTTCTTC.

This clone appeared a few times. The genes are TRBV28 and TRBJ1-5; 8 nucleotides align to TRBD1. The CDR3 covers 15 residues. The J segment lost 3 bases and the V segment lost 4 bases, leaving 5 bases of the junction unmatched. Germline assignment: CDR1 MDHEN and CDR2 SYDVKM. CDR3 bases: TGTGCCAGCAGTTATGGGGACAGGTTCAATCAGCCCCAGCATTTT. It specifies CASSYGDRFNQPQHF.

Within the sample, this clone is large. The chain links TRBV30 to TRBJ2-2; D gene ambiguous. The CDR3 has 13 amino acids. The germline V and J ends were trimmed by 1 base and 4 bases, with 7 bases remaining between them. From germline, CDR1 is GTSNPN and CDR2 SVGIG (reference sequence). The CDR3 bases are TGTGCCTGGAGTGCGGACGGCACCGGGGAGCTGTTTTTT. This codes for CAWSADGTGELFF.

This clone was seen a handful of times. This chain joins TRBV30 and TRBJ1-1; D call uncertain. This CDR3 has 11 residues. The germline CDR1 and CDR2 sequences are GTSNPN and SVGIG (reference sequence). Trimming took off 1 base at V and 3 bases at J, with 3 bases between the two ends. The CDR3 region is CAWSEDTEAFF. The CDR3 DNA reads TGTGCCTGGAGTGAGGACACTGAAGCTTTCTTT.

This clone was seen a few times. The V and J genes are TRBV11-3 and TRBJ2-2; the match to TRBD2 covers 7 bases. Germline V gene sequence: CDR1 SGHNT, CDR2 YENEEA. The CDR3 has 19 residues. The junction had 21 bases not matched to a gene; V was cut back by 8 bases and J by 3 bases. CDR3 sequence reads: CASGLEIWSGQRDTGELFF. DNA for the CDR3: TGTGCCAGCGGACTAGAAATCTGGAGTGGCCAGCGGGACACCGGGGAGCTGTTTTTT.

This clone is termed large (0.1 to 1%). This sequence joins TRBV4-1 and TRBJ1-4; maybe TRBD1 (5 bases). Germline CDR1 MGHRA, CDR2 YSYEKL. V was clipped by 0 bases and J by 6 bases, with 11 bases between them. The CDR3 is 15 residues long. CDR3 in amino acids: CASSQDSGKDEKLFF. The CDR3 coding sequence is TGCGCCAGCAGCCAAGACTCAGGGAAAGATGAAAAACTGTTTTTT.

This chain links TRBV7-5 with TRBJ1-5. TRBV7-5 is assigned pseudogene status. This CDR3 has 16 amino acids. The CDR3 DNA reads as TGTGCCAGCAGTTTCGGGGGACGGCGCCCCGATCAGCCCCAGCATTTT. It yields the protein CASSFGGRRPDQPQHF.

This clone was recorded a few times. The V gene is TRBV28, the J gene TRBJ1-2; weak D call: TRBD1 (6 bases). Trimming took off 7 bases at V and 7 bases at J, with 13 bases between the two ends. Germline V gives CDR1 MDHEN, CDR2 SYDVKM. CDR3 length: 12 residues. The CDR3 region is CASNTPGAGYTF. CDR3 DNA: TGTGCCAGCAACACACCGGGGGCTGGCTACACCTTC.

This clone turned up a few times. The J gene is TRBJ2-5, the V gene TRBV6-8, with TRBD1 matching 8 bases. CDR1 is MNHGY and CDR2 is SAAAGT in the germline V gene. The CDR3 has 15 residues. The V gene end was trimmed by 6 bases and the J gene end by 1 base; junction bases not matched to a gene: 7. The CDR3 here is CASSRPGQVQETQYF. CDR3 in DNA: TGTGCCAGCAGCCGTCCGGGACAGGTCCAAGAGACCCAGTACTTC.

CDR3 sequence (DNA): TGTGCCAGCAGATACCACGTGACAGGGGGCCAAGAGACCCAGTACTTC. Protein: CASRYHVTGGQETQYF. The chain combines TRBV6-8 with TRBJ2-5, with TRBD1 matching 9 bases. The V gene end was trimmed by 6 bases and the J gene end by 1 base; junction bases not matched to a gene: 9. From germline, CDR1 is MNHGY and CDR2 SAAAGT. This CDR3 has 16 residues.

In this sample, this clone turned up a few times. The chain is built from TRBV11-3 and TRBJ2-1; 12 nucleotides match TRBD2. The CDR3 sequence is 15 residues long. Per the germline V gene, CDR1 is SGHNT and CDR2 is YENEEA. The J segment lost 9 bases and the V segment lost 2 bases, leaving 5 bases of the junction unmatched. The CDR3: CASSLLAGGPGEQFF. DNA for the CDR3: TGTGCCAGCAGCTTACTAGCGGGGGGGCCGGGTGAGCAGTTCTTC.

V and J are TRBV30 and TRBJ1-1; 7 bases are a match to TRBD1. V gave up 2 bases and J gave up 7 bases; unmatched junction bases: 4. Germline V gene sequence: CDR1 GTSNPN, CDR2 SVGIG (reference sequence). This CDR3 contains 12 residues. This CDR3 reads CAWSPRGVEAFF. The DNA for the CDR3 is TGTGCCTGGAGTCCCAGGGGGGTTGAAGCTTTCTTT.

The chain employs TRBV30 and TRBJ1-1, with a tentative D call TRBD1 (5 bases). Trimming left V 4 bases short and J 0 bases short, with 12 bases between. The CDR3 is 14 residues long. CDR1 GTSNPN and CDR2 SVGIG come from the germline V gene (reference sequence). The CDR3 region has the DNA TGTGCCTGGATCCCCGGGGGACTGAACACTGAAGCTTTCTTT. Protein product: CAWIPGGLNTEAFF.

Only a few counts were recorded for this clone. The rearrangement uses TRBV6-8 and TRBJ2-3; no firm D call. Germline V gene data show CDR1 as MNHGY and CDR2 as SAAAGT. Trimming left V 4 bases short and J 6 bases short, with 14 bases between. The CDR3 has 14 residues. CDR3 loop: CASSFVPSGDTQYF. The CDR3 DNA follows: TGTGCCAGCAGTTTCGTCCCCTCTGGCGATACGCAGTATTTT.

This clone was detected only a few times. V and J are TRBV12-5 and TRBJ2-1, with 11 bases aligning to TRBD1. The germline gives CDR1 LGHNT, CDR2 FRNRAP. This CDR3 region has 16 residues. Trimming took 7 bases from V and 9 from J; bases not matched to a gene: 14. The CDR3 sequence is CASAQWGTGGRGEQFF. The DNA for the CDR3 is TGTGCTAGTGCCCAGTGGGGGACAGGGGGAAGGGGTGAGCAGTTCTTC.

A few counts support this clone. CDR3 nucleotides: TGTGCCTGGAGTTCGATTGCAGGGGGCCAAGAGACCCAGTACTTC. The encoded protein is CAWSSIAGGQETQYF. The chain links TRBV30 to TRBJ2-5; 7 nucleotides line up with TRBD1. The CDR3 has 15 amino acids. The germline CDR1 and CDR2 sequences are GTSNPN and SVGIG (reference sequence). V gave up 2 bases and J gave up 1 base; unmatched junction bases: 7.

The V and J genes are TRBV4-1 and TRBJ2-3; perhaps TRBD2 as D (6 bases). CDR1 is MGHRA, CDR2 YSYEKL, per germline. V gave up 3 bases and J gave up 0 bases, with 16 bases separating them. This CDR3 is 17 amino acids long. CDR3 protein: CASSHDAGGASTDTQYF. The DNA for the CDR3 is TGCGCCAGCAGCCACGACGCGGGCGGGGCTAGCACAGATACGCAGTATTTT.

This clone occurred once. The chain is built from TRBV25-1 and TRBJ1-4; 7 positions agree with TRBD1. This CDR3 region has 14 residues. Germline loops: CDR1 MGHDK, CDR2 SYGVNS. Losses at the gene ends were 6 bases for V and 8 bases for J; bases not matched to a gene: 9. The CDR3 sequence: CASRPSGQPEKLFF. In nucleotides, the CDR3 is TGTGCCAGCAGGCCTTCGGGACAGCCCGAAAAACTGTTTTTT.

The CDR3 DNA sequence: TGTGCCACCAGCAGAGAGACAGGGGGCTATGGCTACACCTTC. This gives the protein CATSRETGGYGYTF. V usage is TRBV15 and J usage is TRBJ1-2, with 9 bases lining up with TRBD1. Germline CDR1 is LNHNV and CDR2 is YYDKDF (reference sequence). This CDR3 contains 14 residues. The V gene end was trimmed by 0 bases and the J gene end by 4 bases; junction bases not matched to a gene: 0.

The chain combines TRBV19 with TRBJ2-3; possibly TRBD1 for D (6 bases). The CDR3 totals 16 residues. Per germline, CDR1 LNHDA and CDR2 SQIVND (reference sequence). V was pared by 7 bases and J by 1 base, with 18 bases between. CDR3: CASKGGRLLGTDTQYF. DNA for the CDR3: TGTGCCAGTAAAGGGGGTCGCCTATTGGGCACAGATACGCAGTATTTT.

Only a few counts were recorded for this clone. The J gene is TRBJ2-7, the V gene TRBV30, with 7 bases matching TRBD2. V lost 5 bases and J lost 0; bases outside the gene matches: 4. Germline assignment: CDR1 GTSNPN and CDR2 SVGIG (reference sequence). The CDR3 covers 13 residues. In nucleotides, the CDR3 is TGTGCCTGGGGCCGGGACTACTCCTACGAGCAGTACTTC. As protein: CAWGRDYSYEQYF.

DNA for the CDR3: TGTGCCAGTAGTATGAGACAGGGAGCGGGGGCCCTCACAGATACGCAGTATTTT. Its translation is CASSMRQGAGALTDTQYF. This chain uses TRBV19 with TRBJ2-3, with a weak D call TRBD2 (8 bases). This CDR3 spans 18 amino acids. The V gene lost 3 bases and the J gene lost 2 bases, with 21 bases spanning the gap. Germline CDR1 LNHDA, CDR2 SQIVND (reference sequence).

V usage is TRBV28 and J usage is TRBJ2-5; 7 nucleotides match TRBD2. With V trimmed by 4 bases and J by 2 bases, 4 bases remained unmatched. From germline, CDR1 is MDHEN and CDR2 SYDVKM. The CDR3 length is 14 residues. CDR3 amino acids: CASSSPSGQETQYF. The CDR3 region has the DNA TGTGCCAGCAGTTCTCCTAGCGGTCAAGAGACCCAGTACTTC.

This clone was seen a handful of times. The chain links TRBV11-3 to TRBJ2-2, with TRBD1 as a possible D gene (6 bases). The CDR3 sequence is 15 residues long. V lost 5 bases, J lost 6 bases, and 16 bases lay in between. Germline loops: CDR1 SGHNT, CDR2 YENEEA. The CDR3 reads CASSPGSGAPGELFF. In nucleotides, the CDR3 is TGTGCCAGCAGCCCCGGATCAGGGGCCCCCGGGGAGCTGTTTTTT.

V and J are TRBV11-3 and TRBJ2-5; TRBD1 is a possible D gene (6 bases). The CDR3 has 14 residues. Germline lookup yields CDR1 SGHNT and CDR2 YENEEA. V dropped 5 bases and J dropped 4 bases, with 14 bases sitting between them. CDR3 in DNA: TGTGCCAGCAGCCCACAGACAGGTGGAGAGACCCAGTACTTC. This codes for CASSPQTGGETQYF.

The genes are TRBV11-3 and TRBJ1-4, with 9 bases matching TRBD1. The CDR3 length is 16 residues. CDR1 and CDR2 (germline): SGHNT, YENEEA. The trim removed 4 bases at V and 10 bases at J, leaving 13 bases unmatched. CDR3 DNA: TGTGCCAGCAGCTCCCCTCGGGGACAGGGTAGTGGAAAACTGTTTTTT. Its protein is CASSSPRGQGSGKLFF.

V gene TRBV5-1 combines with J gene TRBJ2-1; either TRBD1 or TRBD2 may supply D (6 bases each). This CDR3 has 16 amino acids. Deletions cut 2 bases from V and 8 bases from J, with 20 bases between. The germline V gene encodes CDR1 SGHRS and CDR2 YFSETQ. The CDR3 region has the DNA TGCGCCAGCAGCTTAGTCGGGGGCCCCGGGAAGGATGAGCAGTTCTTC. Residues: CASSLVGGPGKDEQFF.